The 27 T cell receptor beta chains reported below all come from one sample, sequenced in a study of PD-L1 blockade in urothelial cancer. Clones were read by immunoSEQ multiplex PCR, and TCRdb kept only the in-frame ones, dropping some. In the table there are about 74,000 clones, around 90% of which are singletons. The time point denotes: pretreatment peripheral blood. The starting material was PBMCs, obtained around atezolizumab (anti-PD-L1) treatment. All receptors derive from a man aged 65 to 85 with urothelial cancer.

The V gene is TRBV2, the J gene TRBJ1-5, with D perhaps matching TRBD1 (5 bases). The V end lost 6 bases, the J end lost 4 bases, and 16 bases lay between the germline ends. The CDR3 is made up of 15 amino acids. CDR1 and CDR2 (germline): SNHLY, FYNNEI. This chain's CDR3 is CASRSTGLLNQPQHF. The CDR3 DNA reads TGTGCCAGCAGGTCTACGGGACTTTTAAATCAGCCCCAGCATTTT.

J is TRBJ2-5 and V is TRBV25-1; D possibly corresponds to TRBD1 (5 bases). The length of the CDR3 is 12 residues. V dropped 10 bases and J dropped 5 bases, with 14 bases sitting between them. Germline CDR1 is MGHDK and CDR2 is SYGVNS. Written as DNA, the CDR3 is TGTGCCACCCGCACCCCAGGGGAGACCCAGTACTTC. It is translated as CATRTPGETQYF.

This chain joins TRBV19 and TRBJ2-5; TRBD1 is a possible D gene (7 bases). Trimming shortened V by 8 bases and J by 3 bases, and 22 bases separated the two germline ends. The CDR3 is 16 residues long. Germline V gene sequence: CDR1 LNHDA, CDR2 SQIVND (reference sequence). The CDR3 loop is CASRRGQTQAKETQYF. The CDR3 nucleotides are TGTGCCAGTCGGAGGGGGCAGACTCAAGCAAAAGAGACCCAGTACTTC.

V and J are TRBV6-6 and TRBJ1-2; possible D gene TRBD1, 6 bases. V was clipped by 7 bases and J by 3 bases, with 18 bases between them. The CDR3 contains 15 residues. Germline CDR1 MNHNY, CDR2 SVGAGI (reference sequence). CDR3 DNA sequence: TGTGCCAGCAACGACATGCCAGGGGATCACTATGGCTACACCTTC. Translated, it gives CASNDMPGDHYGYTF.

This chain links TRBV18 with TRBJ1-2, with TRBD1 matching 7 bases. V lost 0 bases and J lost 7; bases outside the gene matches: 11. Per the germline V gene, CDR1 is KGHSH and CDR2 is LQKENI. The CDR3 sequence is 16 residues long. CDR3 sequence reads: CASSPPNTGVISGYTF. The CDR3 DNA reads TGTGCCAGCTCACCACCGAACACAGGGGTTATATCTGGCTACACCTTC. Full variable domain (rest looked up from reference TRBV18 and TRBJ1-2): NAGVMQNPRHLVRRRGQEARLRCSPMKGHSHVYWYRQLPEEGLKFMVYLQKENIIDESGMPKERFSAEFPKEGPSILRIQQVVRGDSAAYFCASSPPNTGVISGYTFGSGTRLTVV.

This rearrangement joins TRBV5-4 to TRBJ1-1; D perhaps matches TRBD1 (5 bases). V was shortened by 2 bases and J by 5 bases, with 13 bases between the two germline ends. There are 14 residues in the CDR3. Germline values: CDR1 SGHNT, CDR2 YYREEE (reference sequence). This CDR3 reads CASSFTGGKTEAFF. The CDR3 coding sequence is TGTGCCAGCAGCTTCACCGGGGGAAAGACTGAAGCTTTCTTT.

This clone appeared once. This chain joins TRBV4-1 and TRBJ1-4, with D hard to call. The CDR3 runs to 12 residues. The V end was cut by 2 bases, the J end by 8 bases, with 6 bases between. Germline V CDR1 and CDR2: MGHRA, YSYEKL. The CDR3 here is CASSQTREKLFF. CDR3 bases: TGCGCCAGCAGCCAAACTAGAGAAAAACTGTTTTTT.

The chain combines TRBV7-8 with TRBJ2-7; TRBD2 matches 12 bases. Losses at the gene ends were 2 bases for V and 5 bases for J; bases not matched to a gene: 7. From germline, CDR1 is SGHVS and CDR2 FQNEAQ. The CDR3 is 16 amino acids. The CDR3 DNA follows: TGTGCCAGCAGCTTAATCTCTAGCGGGAGGGCCCACGAGCAGTACTTC. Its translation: CASSLISSGRAHEQYF.

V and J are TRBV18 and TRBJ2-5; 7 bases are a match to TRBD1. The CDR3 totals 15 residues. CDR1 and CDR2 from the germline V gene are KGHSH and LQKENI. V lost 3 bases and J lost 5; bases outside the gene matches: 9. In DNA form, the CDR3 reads TGTGCCAGCTCACCGATGAGGGGGCCATTGGAGACCCAGTACTTC. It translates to CASSPMRGPLETQYF.

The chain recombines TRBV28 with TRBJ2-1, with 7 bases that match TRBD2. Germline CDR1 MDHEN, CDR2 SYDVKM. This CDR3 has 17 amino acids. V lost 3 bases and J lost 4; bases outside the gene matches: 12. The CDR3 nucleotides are TGTGCCAGCAGTTTTCAAGGACTAGGGCGCCCTTACAATGAGCAGTTCTTC. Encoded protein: CASSFQGLGRPYNEQFF.

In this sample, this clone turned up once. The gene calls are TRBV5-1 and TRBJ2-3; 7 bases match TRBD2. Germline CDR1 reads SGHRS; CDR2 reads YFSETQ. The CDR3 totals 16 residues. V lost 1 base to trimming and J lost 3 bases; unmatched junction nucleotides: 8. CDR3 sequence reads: CASSLMASGETDTQYF. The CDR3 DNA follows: TGCGCCAGCAGCTTGATGGCTAGCGGAGAGACAGATACGCAGTATTTT.

CDR3 coding DNA: TGTGCCAGCAGACCAATCGGGGGAGGGGATACGCAGTATTTT. Translating it yields CASRPIGGGDTQYF. The rearrangement uses TRBV5-6 and TRBJ2-3; 7 bases are shared with TRBD2. Germline V CDR1 and CDR2: SGHDT, YYEEEE. V lost 5 bases to trimming and J lost 6 bases; unmatched junction nucleotides: 9. This CDR3 region has 14 residues. The complete variable domain, with remaining parts taken from reference TRBV5-6 and TRBJ2-3, reads DAGVTQSPTHLIKTRGQQVTLRCSPKSGHDTVSWYQQALGQGPQFIFQYYEEEERQRGNFPDRFSGHQFPNYSSELNVNALLLGDSALYLCASRPIGGGDTQYFGPGTRLTVL.

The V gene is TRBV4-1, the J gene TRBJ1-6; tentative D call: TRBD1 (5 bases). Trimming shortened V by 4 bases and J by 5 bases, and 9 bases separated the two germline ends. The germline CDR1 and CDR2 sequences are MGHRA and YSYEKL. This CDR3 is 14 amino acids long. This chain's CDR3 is CASSRGENNSPLHF. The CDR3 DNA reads TGCGCCAGCAGCCGGGGGGAGAATAATTCACCCCTCCACTTT.

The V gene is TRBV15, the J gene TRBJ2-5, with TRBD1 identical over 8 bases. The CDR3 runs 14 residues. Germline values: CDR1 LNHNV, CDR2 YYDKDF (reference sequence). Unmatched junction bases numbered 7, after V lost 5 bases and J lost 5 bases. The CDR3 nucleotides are TGTGCCACCAGCGGGGGGTACAGGGGGGAGACCCAGTACTTC. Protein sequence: CATSGGYRGETQYF.

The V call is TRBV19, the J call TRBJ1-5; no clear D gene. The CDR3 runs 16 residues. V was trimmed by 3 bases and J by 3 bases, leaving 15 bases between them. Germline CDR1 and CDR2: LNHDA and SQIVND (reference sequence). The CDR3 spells CASSIIGRVSNQPQHF. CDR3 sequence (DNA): TGTGCCAGTAGTATCATTGGGAGGGTGTCCAATCAGCCCCAGCATTTT.

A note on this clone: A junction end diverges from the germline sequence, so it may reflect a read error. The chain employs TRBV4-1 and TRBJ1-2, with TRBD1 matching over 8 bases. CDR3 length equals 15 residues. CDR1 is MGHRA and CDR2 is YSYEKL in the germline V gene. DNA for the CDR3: TGCGCCAGCAGCCAAGATCAGCAGGGGGCGCGAGGACGGAGGTTC. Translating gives CASSQDQQGARGRRF.

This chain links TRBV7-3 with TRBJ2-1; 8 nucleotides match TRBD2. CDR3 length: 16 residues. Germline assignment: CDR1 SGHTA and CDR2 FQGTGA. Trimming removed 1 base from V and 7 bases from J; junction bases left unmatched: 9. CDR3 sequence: CASSLRVPGGPNEQFF. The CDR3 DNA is TGTGCCAGCAGCTTAAGGGTTCCGGGAGGGCCGAATGAGCAGTTCTTC.

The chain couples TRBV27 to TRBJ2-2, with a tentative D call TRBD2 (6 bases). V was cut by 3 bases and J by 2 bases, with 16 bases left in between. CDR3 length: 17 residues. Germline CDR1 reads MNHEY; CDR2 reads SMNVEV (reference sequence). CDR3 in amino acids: CASSFRPLGTNTGELFF. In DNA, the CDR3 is TGTGCCAGCAGTTTTCGGCCCCTCGGGACTAACACCGGGGAGCTGTTTTTT.

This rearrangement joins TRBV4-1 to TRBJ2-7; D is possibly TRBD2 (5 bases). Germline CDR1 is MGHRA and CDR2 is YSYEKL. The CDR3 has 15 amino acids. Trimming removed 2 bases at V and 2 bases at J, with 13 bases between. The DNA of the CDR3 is TGCGCCAGCAGCCAACACCGGGGTCAAGCCTACGAGCAGTACTTC. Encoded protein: CASSQHRGQAYEQYF.

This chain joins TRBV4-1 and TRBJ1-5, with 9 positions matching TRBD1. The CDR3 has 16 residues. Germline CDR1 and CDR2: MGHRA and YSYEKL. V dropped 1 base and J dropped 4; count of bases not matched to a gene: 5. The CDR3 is CASSQAPGQGNQPQHF. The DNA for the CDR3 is TGCGCCAGCAGCCAAGCCCCGGGACAGGGTAATCAGCCCCAGCATTTT.

Written as DNA, the CDR3 is TGTGCCAGCAGCTTCGGCACCGGGGAGCTGTTTTTT. It specifies CASSFGTGELFF. The chain couples TRBV7-3 to TRBJ2-2, with unresolved D. This CDR3 is built from 12 residues. Trimming stripped 3 bases from V and 4 bases from J, with 3 bases between. Germline lookup yields CDR1 SGHTA and CDR2 FQGTGA.

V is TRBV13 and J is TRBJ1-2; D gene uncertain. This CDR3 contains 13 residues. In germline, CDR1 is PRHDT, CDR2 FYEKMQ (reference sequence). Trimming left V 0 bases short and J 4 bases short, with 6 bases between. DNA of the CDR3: TGTGCCAGCAGCTTAGGCGGTTCCTATGGCTACACCTTC. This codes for CASSLGGSYGYTF.

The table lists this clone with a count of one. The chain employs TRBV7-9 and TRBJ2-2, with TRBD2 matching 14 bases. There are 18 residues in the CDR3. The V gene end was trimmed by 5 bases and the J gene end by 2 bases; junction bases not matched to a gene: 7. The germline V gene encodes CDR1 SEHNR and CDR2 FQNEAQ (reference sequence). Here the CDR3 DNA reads TGTGCCAGCAGCCTAGGGACTAGCGGGAGAGTCAACACCGGGGAGCTGTTTTTT. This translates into CASSLGTSGRVNTGELFF. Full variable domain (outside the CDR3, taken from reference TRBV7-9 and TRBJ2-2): DTGVSQNPRHKITKRGQNVTFRCDPISEHNRLYWYRQTLGQGPEFLTYFQNEAQLEKSRLLSDRFSAERPKGSFSTLEIQRTEQGDSAMYLCASSLGTSGRVNTGELFFGEGSRLTVL.

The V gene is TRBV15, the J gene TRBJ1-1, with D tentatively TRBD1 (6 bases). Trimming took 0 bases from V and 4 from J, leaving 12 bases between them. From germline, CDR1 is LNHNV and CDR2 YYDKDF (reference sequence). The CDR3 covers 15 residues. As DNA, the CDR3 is TGTGCCACCAGCAGAGACAGGGGTTTGAGCACTGAAGCTTTCTTT. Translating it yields CATSRDRGLSTEAFF. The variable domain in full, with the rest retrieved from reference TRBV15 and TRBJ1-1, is DAMVIQNPRYQVTQFGKPVTLSCSQTLNHNVMYWYQQKSSQAPKLLFHYYDKDFNNEADTPDNFQSRRPNTSFCFLDIRSPGLGDTAMYLCATSRDRGLSTEAFFGQGTRLTVV.

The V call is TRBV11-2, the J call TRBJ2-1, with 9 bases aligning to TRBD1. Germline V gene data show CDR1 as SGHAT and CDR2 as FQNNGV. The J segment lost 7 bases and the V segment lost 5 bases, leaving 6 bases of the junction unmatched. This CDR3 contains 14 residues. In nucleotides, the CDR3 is TGTGCCAGCAGCCTACAGGGGGCCGGTAATGAGCAGTTCTTC. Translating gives CASSLQGAGNEQFF.

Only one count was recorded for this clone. The CDR3 DNA reads TGTGCCAGCATCCCGGGACTAGCGGGGCCGAACACCGGGGAGCTGTTTTTT. Its protein is CASIPGLAGPNTGELFF. This chain joins TRBV7-6 and TRBJ2-2, with 13 bases lining up with TRBD2. CDR1 SGHVS and CDR2 FNYEAQ come from the germline V gene. V dropped 7 bases and J dropped 0; count of bases not matched to a gene: 5. The CDR3 totals 17 residues.

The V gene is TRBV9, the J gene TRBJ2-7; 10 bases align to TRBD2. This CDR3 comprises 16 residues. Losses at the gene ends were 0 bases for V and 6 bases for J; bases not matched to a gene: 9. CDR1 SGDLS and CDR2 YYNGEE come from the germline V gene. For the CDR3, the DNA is TGTGCCAGCAGCGTAGGGTCCCTAGCGGGAGTCCTCGAGCAGTACTTC. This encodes CASSVGSLAGVLEQYF.